These 3 T cell receptor beta chains originate from one sample sequenced in a study of blood T cell repertoires in COVID-19. The protocol was immunoSEQ multiplex PCR, while the TCRdb copy is restricted to in-frame clones and leaves out a portion. The sample yields about 390,000 clones, 80% to 90% seen once. Specimen: peripheral blood. These receptors were collected from a woman aged 60-75 years with COVID-19, enrolled during active disease.

J is TRBJ1-4 and V is TRBV18; perhaps TRBD1 as D (5 bases). Germline lookup yields CDR1 KGHSH and CDR2 LQKENI. V shed 4 bases and J shed 8 bases, with 17 bases lying between them. CDR3 length: 15 residues. The DNA of the CDR3 is TGTGCCAGCTCACGGCAGCGGGGGGATGAAGAAAAACTGTTTTTT. Encoded protein: CASSRQRGDEEKLFF. Variable domain in full (rest from reference TRBV18 and TRBJ1-4): NAGVMQNPRHLVRRRGQEARLRCSPMKGHSHVYWYRQLPEEGLKFMVYLQKENIIDESGMPKERFSAEFPKEGPSILRIQQVVRGDSAAYFCASSRQRGDEEKLFFGSGTQLSVL.

The rearrangement joins TRBV5-1 to TRBJ2-1; TRBD2 agrees at 14 bases. The V gene end was trimmed by 5 bases and the J gene end by 0 bases; junction bases not matched to a gene: 13. The CDR3 sequence is 20 residues long. Germline V lookup: CDR1 SGHRS, CDR2 YFSETQ. CDR3 sequence: CASSHILGLAGDSSYNEQFF. The CDR3 coding sequence is TGCGCCAGCAGTCATATCCTGGGACTAGCGGGGGATAGCTCCTACAATGAGCAGTTCTTC.

The chain is built from TRBV11-1 and TRBJ2-7, with 11 bases matching TRBD1. V lost 5 bases, J lost 2 bases, and 8 bases stayed unmatched. The CDR3 is 16 residues long. Germline V gene lookup returns CDR1 SGHAT and CDR2 FQDESV (reference sequence). The CDR3 loop is CASSPGTGGTTYEQYF. As DNA, the CDR3 is TGTGCCAGCAGCCCCGGGACAGGGGGGACCACCTACGAGCAGTACTTC. Drawing the rest from reference TRBV11-1 and TRBJ2-7, the complete variable domain is EAEVAQSPRYKITEKSQAVAFWCDPISGHATLYWYRQILGQGPELLVQFQDESVVDDSQLPKDRFSAERLKGVDSTLKIQPAELGDSAMYLCASSPGTGGTTYEQYFGPGTRLTVT.